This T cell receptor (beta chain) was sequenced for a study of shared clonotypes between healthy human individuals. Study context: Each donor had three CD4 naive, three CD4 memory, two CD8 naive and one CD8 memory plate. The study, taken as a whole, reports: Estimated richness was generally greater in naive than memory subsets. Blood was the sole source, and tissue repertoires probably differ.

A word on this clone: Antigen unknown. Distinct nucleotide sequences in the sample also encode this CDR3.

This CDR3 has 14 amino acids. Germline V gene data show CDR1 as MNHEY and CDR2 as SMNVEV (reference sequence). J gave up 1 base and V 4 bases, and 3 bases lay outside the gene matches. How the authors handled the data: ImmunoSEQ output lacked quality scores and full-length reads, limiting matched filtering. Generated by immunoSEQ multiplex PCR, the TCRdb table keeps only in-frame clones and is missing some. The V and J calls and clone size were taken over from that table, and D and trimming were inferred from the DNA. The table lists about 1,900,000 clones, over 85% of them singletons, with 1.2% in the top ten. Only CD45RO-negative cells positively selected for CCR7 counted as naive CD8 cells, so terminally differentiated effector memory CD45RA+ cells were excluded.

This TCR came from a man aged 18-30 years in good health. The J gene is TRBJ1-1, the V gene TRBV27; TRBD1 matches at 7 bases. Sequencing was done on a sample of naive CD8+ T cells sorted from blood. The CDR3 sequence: CASSWTGANTEAFF. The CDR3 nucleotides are TGTGCCAGCAGTTGGACAGGCGCGAACACTGAAGCTTTCTTT.